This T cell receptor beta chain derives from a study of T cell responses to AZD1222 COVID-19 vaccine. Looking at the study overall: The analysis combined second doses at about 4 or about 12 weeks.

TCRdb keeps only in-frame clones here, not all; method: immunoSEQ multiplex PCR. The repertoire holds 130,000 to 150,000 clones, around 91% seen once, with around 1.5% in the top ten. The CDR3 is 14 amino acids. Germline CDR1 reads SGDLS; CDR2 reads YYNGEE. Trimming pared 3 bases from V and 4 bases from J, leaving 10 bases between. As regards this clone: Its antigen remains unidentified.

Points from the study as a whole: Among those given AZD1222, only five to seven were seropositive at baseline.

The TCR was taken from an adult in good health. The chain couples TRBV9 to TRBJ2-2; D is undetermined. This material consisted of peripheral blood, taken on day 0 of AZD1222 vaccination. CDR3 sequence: CASSGLGSTGELFF. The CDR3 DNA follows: TGTGCCAGCAGCGGGTTAGGCAGCACCGGGGAGCTGTTTTTT.